One sample yielded the 19 T cell receptor beta chains listed below, sequenced in a study of blood T cell repertoires in COVID-19. The repertoire was sequenced with immunoSEQ multiplex PCR; TCRdb's copy has only in-frame clones and lacks some. The table lists 200,000 to 250,000 clones, about 85% of them singletons, with roughly 12% in the top ten. The material sequenced was peripheral blood. The receptors were gathered from a woman under 30 who had recovered from COVID-19.

The chain combines TRBV2 with TRBJ1-1; no clear D. The germline CDR1 and CDR2 sequences are SNHLY and FYNNEI. There are 17 residues in the CDR3. V gave up 11 bases and J gave up 0 bases, with 25 bases separating them. CDR3 sequence: CALLGKLLLNMNTEAFF. DNA for the CDR3: TGTGCCCTCTTGGGTAAGCTTTTACTAAACATGAACACTGAAGCTTTCTTT.

This chain's CDR3 is CASSQDWDRALDGYTF. CDR3 nucleotide sequence: TGCGCCAGCAGCCAAGATTGGGACAGGGCCCTTGATGGCTACACCTTC. V usage is TRBV4-1 and J usage is TRBJ1-2; TRBD1 agrees at 9 bases. The CDR3 extends over 16 amino acids. V shed 0 bases and J 6 bases; nucleotides not matched to a gene: 8. CDR1 and CDR2 (germline): MGHRA, YSYEKL.

This clone came up a few times. The V and J genes are TRBV29-1 and TRBJ1-1, with D maybe TRBD1 (5 bases). The CDR3 runs to 13 residues. V was shortened by 5 bases and J by 4 bases, with 14 bases between the two germline ends. Germline assignment: CDR1 SQVTM and CDR2 ANQGSEA. CDR3 nucleotides: TGCAGCGTTTTACAGCGGGGGGGCACTGAAGCTTTCTTT. It yields the protein CSVLQRGGTEAFF.

The rearrangement links TRBV13 to TRBJ1-2; 10 bases match TRBD1. J gave up 7 bases and V 5 bases, and 7 bases lay outside the gene matches. CDR1 and CDR2 from the germline V gene are PRHDT and FYEKMQ (reference sequence). This CDR3 spans 14 amino acids. The CDR3 is CASSPQGTGVGYTF. The CDR3 bases are TGTGCCAGCAGCCCCCAAGGGACAGGGGTTGGCTACACCTTC.

V usage is TRBV6-2 or TRBV6-3 and J usage is TRBJ1-5; D is undetermined. V lost 2 bases, J lost 0 bases, and 11 bases lay in between. Germline CDR1 MNHEY, CDR2 SVGEGT. The CDR3 contains 16 residues. This chain's CDR3 is CASSYGQSYSNQPQHF. The CDR3, as DNA: TGTGCCAGCAGTTACGGGCAGAGCTATAGCAATCAGCCCCAGCATTTT.

This rearrangement joins TRBV4-3 to TRBJ1-5, with unresolved D. Germline CDR1 is LGHNA and CDR2 is YSLEER. The CDR3 consists of 15 residues. Trimming took 0 bases from V and 5 from J, leaving 11 bases between them. The CDR3 loop is CASSQDITSHQPQHF. The CDR3 coding sequence is TGCGCCAGCAGCCAAGATATAACATCGCATCAGCCCCAGCATTTT.

The chain joins TRBV5-6 to TRBJ2-7; 7 bases align to TRBD2. V lost 0 bases and J lost 4; bases outside the gene matches: 7. Germline-derived CDR1 and CDR2 are SGHDT and YYEEEE. This CDR3 has 15 amino acids. CDR3 nucleotide sequence: TGTGCCAGCAGCTTGGAGGGAGGGCCTACTTACGAGCAGTACTTC. This gives the protein CASSLEGGPTYEQYF.

The CDR3 nucleotides read TGTGCCAGTAGACCCGACAGCGCCCTGAACACCGGGGAGCTGTTTTTT. Encoded protein: CASRPDSALNTGELFF. The rearrangement uses TRBV19 and TRBJ2-2; TRBD1 is a possible D gene (5 bases). CDR1 is LNHDA, CDR2 SQIVND, per germline (reference sequence). Trimming removed 6 bases at V and 1 base at J, with 15 bases between. CDR3 length: 16 amino acids. Full variable domain (outside the CDR3, taken from reference TRBV19 and TRBJ2-2): DGGITQSPKYLFRKEGQNVTLSCEQNLNHDAMYWYRQDPGQGLRLIYYSQIVNDFQKGDIAEGYSVSREKKESFPLTVTSAQKNPTAFYLCASRPDSALNTGELFFGEGSRLTVL.

This chain links TRBV19 with TRBJ2-7, with a tentative D call TRBD1 (6 bases). V was cut by 5 bases and J by 6 bases, with 17 bases left in between. The CDR3 totals 14 residues. Germline assignment: CDR1 LNHDA and CDR2 SQIVND (reference sequence). The CDR3 reads CASSPATGSIEQYF. CDR3 DNA: TGTGCCAGTAGTCCCGCAACAGGGTCCATCGAGCAGTACTTC.

This chain connects TRBV5-1 to TRBJ1-3; unclear D gene. Trimming removed 0 bases from V and 7 bases from J, with 14 bases in between. Germline CDR1 reads SGHRS; CDR2 reads YFSETQ. The CDR3 is made up of 15 amino acids. CDR3 protein: CASSLGHIVANTIYF. The CDR3 bases are TGCGCCAGCAGCTTGGGGCACATTGTAGCCAACACCATATATTTT.

This rearrangement joins TRBV7-2 to TRBJ2-7; 8 nucleotides match TRBD2. With V trimmed by 3 bases and J by 5 bases, 6 bases remained unmatched. Germline V gives CDR1 SGHTA, CDR2 FQGNSA. The CDR3 has 14 amino acids. CDR3 in DNA: TGTGCCAGCAGCTTTCAAGCGGGAGTCGACGAGCAGTACTTC. Translation: CASSFQAGVDEQYF.

The rearrangement links TRBV7-9 to TRBJ1-1; no clear D gene. V shed 5 bases and J shed 4 bases, with 14 bases lying between them. Germline-derived CDR1 and CDR2 are SEHNR and FQNEAQ (reference sequence). The CDR3 spans 14 residues. CDR3 bases: TGTGCCAGCAGCCCCCCGGTGAGTGGCACTGAAGCTTTCTTT. Translation gives CASSPPVSGTEAFF.

The V call is TRBV6-5, the J call TRBJ1-3; D uncertain. Trimming left V 6 bases short and J 0 bases short, with 9 bases between. CDR3 length: 14 residues. Germline loops: CDR1 MNHEY, CDR2 SVGAGI. CDR3 residues: CASRRAHSGNTIYF. The CDR3 DNA sequence: TGTGCCAGCAGGCGAGCCCACTCTGGAAACACCATATATTTT.

The chain carries TRBV6-5 and TRBJ2-2, with D possibly matching TRBD2 (5 bases). Germline V gene lookup returns CDR1 MNHEY and CDR2 SVGAGI. V gave up 7 bases and J gave up 2 bases, with 8 bases separating them. The CDR3 runs 13 residues. The CDR3 DNA reads as TGTGCCAGCAAGAGACTAAACACCGGGGAGCTGTTTTTT. Translation: CASKRLNTGELFF.

The chain uses TRBV7-2 and TRBJ2-7, with 7 bases fitting TRBD2. Germline V gene data show CDR1 as SGHTA and CDR2 as FQGNSA. This CDR3 region has 13 residues. V lost 5 bases to trimming and J lost 9 bases; unmatched junction nucleotides: 10. The CDR3: CASSHPGAGVQYF. CDR3 DNA sequence: TGTGCCAGCAGCCATCCCGGGGCGGGAGTGCAGTACTTC.

The rearrangement uses TRBV6-6 and TRBJ2-5; 7 positions match TRBD1. Losses at the gene ends were 5 bases for V and 1 base for J; bases not matched to a gene: 4. The CDR3 totals 14 residues. The germline V gene has CDR1 MNHNY and CDR2 SVGAGI (reference sequence). Written as DNA, the CDR3 is TGTGCCAGCAGTCGACAGGGCACCCAAGAGACCCAGTACTTC. Translating gives CASSRQGTQETQYF.

This clone turned up a few times. The chain joins TRBV10-2 to TRBJ1-3; a possible D gene is TRBD1 (6 bases). There are 14 residues in the CDR3. The ends were cut back, 7 bases at V and 3 bases at J, with 13 bases in the middle. CDR1 is WSHSY and CDR2 is SAAADI in the germline V gene. The CDR3 here is CASTNRAVGNTIYF. The CDR3, as DNA: TGCGCCAGCACGAACAGGGCAGTTGGAAACACCATATATTTT.

In this sample, this clone turned up once. The chain links TRBV4-3 to TRBJ1-2, with TRBD1 matching 9 bases. The V and J ends lost 2 bases and 2 bases, in that order; junction bases with no gene match: 3. Germline V gene lookup returns CDR1 LGHNA and CDR2 YSLEER. This CDR3 contains 15 residues. The CDR3 protein is CASSQTGTGNYGYTF. In nucleotides, the CDR3 is TGCGCCAGCAGCCAAACCGGGACAGGGAACTATGGCTACACCTTC.

This clone was counted a single time. The chain combines TRBV7-2 with TRBJ1-5, with TRBD1 matching over 11 bases. The J segment lost 5 bases and the V segment lost 4 bases, leaving 10 bases of the junction unmatched. Germline loops: CDR1 SGHTA, CDR2 FQGNSA. There are 17 residues in the CDR3. The CDR3 here is CASSSSGTGGVYQPQHF. CDR3 bases: TGTGCCAGCAGCTCGTCCGGGACAGGGGGGGTGTATCAGCCCCAGCATTTT.